The TCR beta chain under discussion was sequenced for a study of blood T cell repertoires in COVID-19 (dated by TCRdb to 2020 to 2021). Context from the whole study: The collaborator samples originated in the United States, Italy and Spain and spanned the acute and convalescent phases of COVID-19. The material from the prospective study consisted of cDNA or gDNA derived from T cells, B-cell-depleted T cells, or PBMCs. Deeply sampled blood TCRbeta repertoires from subjects exposed to, actively infected with, or recovered from COVID-19 were included in the dataset. The repertoires were released in a freely available public database meant as a resource for research on the immune response to SARS-CoV-2. Samples were obtained from the ongoing ImmuneRACE study (first 160 participants) and from 1,200 or so subjects provided by 6 global collaborators. Nearly every sample came with metadata listing a de-identified subject ID, COVID-19 status, age in years and sex. Where HLA class I and class II types were available, the types were taken from metadata supplied by the sample provider, not from assay-based typing. Here is what the overall study found, with its caveats: How much clinical and demographic metadata was included differed by source and by participant, and the metadata was provided uncurated.

The collaborating institutions used their own protocols to collect whole blood in K2EDTA tubes. For TCRbeta analysis, collaborators shipped samples in one of three forms: frozen whole blood, isolated PBMCs, or DNA extracted from either of those sample types. V is reduced by 0 bases and J by 1 base, leaving a spacing of 12 bases between them. Spanning cysteine to phenylalanine, the CDR3 consists of 16 amino acids. Of all the DNA, just the CDR3 is kept, 48 bases in frame from base 1. CDR1 MNHEY and CDR2 SVGEGT are derived from the germline V gene. Comment on this clone: Its binding antigen is unknown. Nothing much larger sits one base from this clone, and base qualities are not available.

The immunoSEQ Assay, a bias-controlled multiplex PCR, was used to amplify TCRbeta CDR3 regions from genomic DNA. The study's own analysis went as follows. Within the assay, amplification of reference gene primers was used to estimate how many nucleated cells each sample contained. To quantify the absolute abundance of each unique TCRbeta CDR3 rearrangement, sequence reads were collapsed and filtered. For each sample, productive Simpson clonality was calculated as the square root of Simpson's diversity index over productive rearrangements. The table comes from immuneACCESS by way of TCRdb, which keeps in-frame sequences with V and J called. Part of the clones is missing from these tables; in studies checked, under half for an unresolved V gene and the rest for unknown reasons. Clonal size and the V and J genes are those of that table, whereas D and trimming came from the DNA. The sample table records approximately 130,000 clones; around 85% of these occur just once. Approximately 4.3% of the sample goes to the ten largest clones.

The receptor comes from a human donor in a cohort sampled during active COVID-19. The rearranged segments are TRBV6-2 or TRBV6-3 and TRBJ1-1; the D gene identity is not certain. Input material: peripheral blood. The sequence in DNA is TGTGCCAGCAGTTACTCGAGGGAGGTCCCGAACACTGAAGCTTTCTTT. Its protein product is CASSYSREVPNTEAFF.